This T cell receptor (beta chain) is drawn from a study of blood T cell repertoires in COVID-19. Study overall: Italy, Spain and the United States were the sources of the convalescent and acute COVID-19 samples. The analysed material was cDNA or gDNA that came from T cells, B-cell-depleted T cells, or PBMCs.

CDR3 length: 15 amino acids. Germline values: CDR1 SGHNT, CDR2 YYREEE (reference sequence). V was trimmed by 1 base and J by 3 bases, leaving 14 bases between them. Individuals drawn from around 24 US areas were about 18 to 89 years old. Only in-frame clones appear in the TCRdb table, and some are missing; sequencing was by immunoSEQ multiplex PCR. Found here are a few hundred thousand clones, approximately 83% of them singletons; the top ten hold 3.8%. The receptor was isolated from a woman between 40 and 55 years old with acute COVID-19. Sequencing was performed on PBMCs or T cells enriched from blood (not recorded which). The chain combines TRBV5-4 with TRBJ2-7, with D possibly being TRBD1 (6 bases). This CDR3 reads CASSLWGTRGYEQYF. The CDR3 DNA reads TGTGCCAGCAGCTTGTGGGGGACAAGGGGCTACGAGCAGTACTTC.